Following are 2 T cell receptor beta chains from one sample sequenced in a study of shared clonotypes between healthy human individuals. Sequencing was performed with immunoSEQ multiplex PCR; in TCRdb, only in-frame clones are kept and a portion is missing. Of more than 2 million clones listed, roughly 94% are singletons. Cells designated naive CD8 were CD45RO-negative and were positively selected for CCR7, with terminally differentiated effector memory CD45RA+ cells excluded. Sequenced sample: naive CD8+ T cells sorted from blood. The receptor source for this set is a man younger than 30 in good health.

CDR3 residues: CASSQDTGEGRGYTF. The CDR3 DNA reads TGCGCCAGCAGCCAAGATACAGGGGAGGGGAGAGGCTACACCTTC. This chain links TRBV4-1 with TRBJ1-2; 7 nucleotides align to TRBD1. The CDR3 sequence is 15 residues long. Germline trimming cut 0 bases from V and 8 bases from J; bases unmatched to any gene: 9. Germline CDR1 is MGHRA and CDR2 is YSYEKL.

As to this clone: The sample holds other DNA sequences that translate to the same CDR3. This rearrangement joins TRBV27 to TRBJ2-7; D is undetermined. Germline lookup yields CDR1 MNHEY and CDR2 SMNVEV (reference sequence). Trimming removed 0 bases at V and 3 bases at J, with 6 bases between. The CDR3 is 13 amino acids. The DNA of the CDR3 is TGTGCCAGCAGTTTATCGTCCGACTACGAGCAGTACTTC. Its translation is CASSLSSDYEQYF.